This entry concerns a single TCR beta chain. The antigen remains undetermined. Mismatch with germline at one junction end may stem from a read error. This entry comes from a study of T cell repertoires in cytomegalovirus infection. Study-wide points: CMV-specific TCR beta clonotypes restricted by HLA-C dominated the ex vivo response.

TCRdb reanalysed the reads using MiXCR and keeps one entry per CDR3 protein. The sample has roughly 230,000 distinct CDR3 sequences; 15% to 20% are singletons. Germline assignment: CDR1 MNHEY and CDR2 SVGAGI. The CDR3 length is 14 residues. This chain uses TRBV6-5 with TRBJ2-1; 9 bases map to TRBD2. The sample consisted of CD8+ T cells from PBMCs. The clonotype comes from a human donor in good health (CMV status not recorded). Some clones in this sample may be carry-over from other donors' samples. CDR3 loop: CASSYSGGTNEQFF. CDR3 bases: TGTGCTAGCAGTTACAGCGGGGGGACCAATGAGCAGTTCTTC.